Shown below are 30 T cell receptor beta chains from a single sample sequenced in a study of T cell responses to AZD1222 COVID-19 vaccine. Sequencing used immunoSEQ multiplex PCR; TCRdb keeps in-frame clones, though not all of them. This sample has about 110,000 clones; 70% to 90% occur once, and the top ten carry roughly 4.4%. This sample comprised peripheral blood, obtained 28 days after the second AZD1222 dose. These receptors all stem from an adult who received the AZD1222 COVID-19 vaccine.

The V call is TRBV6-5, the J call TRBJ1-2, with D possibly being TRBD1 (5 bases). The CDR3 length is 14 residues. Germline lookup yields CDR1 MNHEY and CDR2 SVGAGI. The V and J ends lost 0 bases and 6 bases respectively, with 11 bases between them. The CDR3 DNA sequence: TGTGCCAGCAGTTACTCGTTGGCCAGGGATGGCTACACCTTC. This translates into CASSYSLARDGYTF.

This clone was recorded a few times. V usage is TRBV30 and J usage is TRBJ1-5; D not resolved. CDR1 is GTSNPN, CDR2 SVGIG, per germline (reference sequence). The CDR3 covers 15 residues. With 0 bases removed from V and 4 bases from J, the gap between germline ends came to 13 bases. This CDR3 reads CAWSVGSIGNQPQHF. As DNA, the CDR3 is TGTGCCTGGAGTGTCGGGTCAATTGGGAATCAGCCCCAGCATTTT.

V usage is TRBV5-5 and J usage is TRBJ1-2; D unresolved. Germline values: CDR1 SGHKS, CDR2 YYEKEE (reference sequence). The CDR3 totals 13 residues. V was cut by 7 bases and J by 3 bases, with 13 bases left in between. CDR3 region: CASHPKGYYGYTF. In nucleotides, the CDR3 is TGTGCCAGCCATCCCAAGGGTTACTATGGCTACACCTTC.

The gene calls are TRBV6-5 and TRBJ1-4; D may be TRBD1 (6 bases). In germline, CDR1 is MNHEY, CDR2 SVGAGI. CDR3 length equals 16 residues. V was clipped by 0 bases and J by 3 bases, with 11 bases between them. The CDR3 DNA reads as TGTGCCAGCAGTTACTCGACAGGTAGCGCTAATGAAAAACTGTTTTTT. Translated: CASSYSTGSANEKLFF.

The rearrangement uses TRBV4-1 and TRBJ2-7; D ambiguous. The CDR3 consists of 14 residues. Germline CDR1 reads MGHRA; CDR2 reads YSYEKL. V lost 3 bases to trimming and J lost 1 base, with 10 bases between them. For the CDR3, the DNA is TGCGCCAGCAGCCACCCTATGGGGTCCTACGAGCAGTACTTC. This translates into CASSHPMGSYEQYF.

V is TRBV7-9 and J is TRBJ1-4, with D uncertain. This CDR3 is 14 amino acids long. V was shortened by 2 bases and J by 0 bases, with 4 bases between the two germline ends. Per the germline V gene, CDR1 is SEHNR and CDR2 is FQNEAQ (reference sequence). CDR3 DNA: TGTGCCAGCAGCTTACTTGCAACTAATGAAAAACTGTTTTTT. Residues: CASSLLATNEKLFF.

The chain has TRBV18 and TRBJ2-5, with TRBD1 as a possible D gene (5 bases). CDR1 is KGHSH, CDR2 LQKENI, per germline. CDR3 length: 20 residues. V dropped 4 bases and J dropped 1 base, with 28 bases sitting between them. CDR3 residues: CASSLAGPVGNPGLQETQYF. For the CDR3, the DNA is TGTGCCAGCTCACTTGCCGGACCGGTAGGGAATCCAGGGCTCCAAGAGACCCAGTACTTC.

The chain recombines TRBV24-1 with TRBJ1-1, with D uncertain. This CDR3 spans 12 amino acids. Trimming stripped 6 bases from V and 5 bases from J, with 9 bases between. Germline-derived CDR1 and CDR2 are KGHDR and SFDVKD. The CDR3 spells CATSNDKTEAFF. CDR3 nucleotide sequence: TGTGCCACCAGTAACGACAAAACTGAAGCTTTCTTT.

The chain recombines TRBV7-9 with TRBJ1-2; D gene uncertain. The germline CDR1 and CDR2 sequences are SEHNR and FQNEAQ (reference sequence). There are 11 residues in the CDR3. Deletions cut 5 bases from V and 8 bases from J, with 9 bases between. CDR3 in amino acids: CASSATWGYTF. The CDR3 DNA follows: TGTGCCAGCAGCGCTACTTGGGGCTACACCTTC.

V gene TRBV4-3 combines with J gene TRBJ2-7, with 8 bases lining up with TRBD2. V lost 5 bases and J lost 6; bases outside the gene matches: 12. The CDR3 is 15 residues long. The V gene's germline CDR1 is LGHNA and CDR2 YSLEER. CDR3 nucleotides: TGCGCCAGCAGCTCCGTAGCGGGACTTCGGGGCGAGCAGTACTTC. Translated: CASSSVAGLRGEQYF.

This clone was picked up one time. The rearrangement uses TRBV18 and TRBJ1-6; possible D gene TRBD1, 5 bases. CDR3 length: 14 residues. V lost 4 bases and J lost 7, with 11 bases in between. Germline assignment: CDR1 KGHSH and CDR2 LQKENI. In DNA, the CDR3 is TGTGCCAGCTCACGGATAGGGGTAAATTCACCCCTCCACTTT. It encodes CASSRIGVNSPLHF.

The CDR3 coding sequence is TGTGCCATCAGTGAAGGAAGTAACCAGAATTCACCCCTCCACTTT. It encodes CAISEGSNQNSPLHF. The V and J genes are TRBV10-3 and TRBJ1-6, with D uncertain. Trimming cost V 3 bases and J 7 bases, with 13 bases left between them. Germline V gene data show CDR1 as ENHRY and CDR2 as SYGVKD. The CDR3 contains 15 residues.

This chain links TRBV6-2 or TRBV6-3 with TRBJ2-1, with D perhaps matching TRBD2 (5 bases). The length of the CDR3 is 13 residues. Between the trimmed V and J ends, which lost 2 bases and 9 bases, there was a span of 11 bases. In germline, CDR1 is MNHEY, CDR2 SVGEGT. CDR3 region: CASSYRAAGEQFF. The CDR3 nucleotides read TGTGCCAGCAGTTACCGGGCGGCGGGTGAGCAGTTCTTC.

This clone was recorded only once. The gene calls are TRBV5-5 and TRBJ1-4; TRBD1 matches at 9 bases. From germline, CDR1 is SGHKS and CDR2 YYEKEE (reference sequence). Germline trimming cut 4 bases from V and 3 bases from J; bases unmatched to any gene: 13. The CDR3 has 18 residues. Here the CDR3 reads CASSRLYRDRVANEKLFF. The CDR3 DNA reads TGTGCCAGCAGCAGATTATACCGGGACAGGGTAGCTAATGAAAAACTGTTTTTT.

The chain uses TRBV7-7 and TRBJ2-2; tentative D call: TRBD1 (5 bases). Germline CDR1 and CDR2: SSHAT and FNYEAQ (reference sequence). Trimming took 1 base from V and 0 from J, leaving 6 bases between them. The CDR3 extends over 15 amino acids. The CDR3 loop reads CASSLGQPNTGELFF. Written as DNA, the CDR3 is TGTGCCAGCAGCTTAGGACAGCCGAACACCGGGGAGCTGTTTTTT.

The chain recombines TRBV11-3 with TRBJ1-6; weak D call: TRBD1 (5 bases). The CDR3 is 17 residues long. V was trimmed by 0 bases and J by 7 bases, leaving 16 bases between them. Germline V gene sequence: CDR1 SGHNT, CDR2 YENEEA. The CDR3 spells CASSLEQGNPRNSPLHF. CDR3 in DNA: TGTGCCAGCAGCTTAGAGCAGGGAAACCCTCGGAATTCACCCCTCCACTTT.

The CDR3 coding sequence is TGTGCCAGCACCGCCACGGACTATGGCTACACCTTC. As protein: CASTATDYGYTF. V is TRBV6-5 and J is TRBJ1-2; D is uncertain. V lost 7 bases, J lost 3 bases, and 9 bases lay in between. This CDR3 contains 12 residues. Per germline, CDR1 MNHEY and CDR2 SVGAGI.

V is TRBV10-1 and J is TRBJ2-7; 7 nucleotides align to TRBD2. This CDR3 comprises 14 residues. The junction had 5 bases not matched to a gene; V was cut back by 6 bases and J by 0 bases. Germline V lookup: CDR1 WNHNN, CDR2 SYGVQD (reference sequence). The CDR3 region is CASRGGESSYEQYF. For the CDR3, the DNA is TGCGCCAGCAGGGGGGGGGAAAGCTCCTACGAGCAGTACTTC.

In DNA form, the CDR3 reads TGTGCCACCAGCACTGGGGGGGCAGCGGGAGGCACAGATACGCAGTATTTT. Amino acids: CATSTGGAAGGTDTQYF. The V and J genes are TRBV15 and TRBJ2-3; 8 bases map to TRBD2. The CDR3 runs 17 residues. Losses at the gene ends were 4 bases for V and 1 base for J; bases not matched to a gene: 10. Germline assignment: CDR1 LNHNV and CDR2 YYDKDF (reference sequence).

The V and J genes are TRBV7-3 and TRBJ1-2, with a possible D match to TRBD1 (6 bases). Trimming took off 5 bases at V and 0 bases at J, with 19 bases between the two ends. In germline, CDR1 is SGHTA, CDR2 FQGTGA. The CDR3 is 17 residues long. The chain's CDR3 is CASSPQPRTAANYGYTF. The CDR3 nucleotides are TGTGCCAGCAGCCCCCAGCCAAGGACAGCAGCTAACTATGGCTACACCTTC.

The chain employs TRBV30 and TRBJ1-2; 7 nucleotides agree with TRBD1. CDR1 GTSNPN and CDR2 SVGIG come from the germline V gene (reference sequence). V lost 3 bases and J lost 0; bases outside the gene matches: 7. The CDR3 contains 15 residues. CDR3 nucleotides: TGTGCCTGGAGCGTTCTCGGGACAGCTAACTATGGCTACACCTTC. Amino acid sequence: CAWSVLGTANYGYTF.

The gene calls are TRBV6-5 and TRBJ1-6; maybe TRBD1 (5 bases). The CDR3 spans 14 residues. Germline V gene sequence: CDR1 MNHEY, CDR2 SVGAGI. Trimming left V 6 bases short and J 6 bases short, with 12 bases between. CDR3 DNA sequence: TGTGCCAGCAGCCTAGACAGAAGTAATTCACCCCTCCACTTT. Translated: CASSLDRSNSPLHF.

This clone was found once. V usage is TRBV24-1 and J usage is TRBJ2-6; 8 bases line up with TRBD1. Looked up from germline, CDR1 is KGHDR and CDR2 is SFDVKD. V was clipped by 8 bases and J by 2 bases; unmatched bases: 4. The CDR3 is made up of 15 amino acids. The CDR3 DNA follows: TGTGCCACCAAAGGACAGGGCCCTGGGGCCAACGTCCTGACTTTC. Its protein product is CATKGQGPGANVLTF.

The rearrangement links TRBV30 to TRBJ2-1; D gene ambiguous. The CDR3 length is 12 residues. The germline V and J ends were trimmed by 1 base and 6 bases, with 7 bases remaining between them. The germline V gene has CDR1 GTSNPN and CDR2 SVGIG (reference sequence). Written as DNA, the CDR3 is TGTGCCTGGAGTGAGTCCAGCAATGAGCAGTTCTTC. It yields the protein CAWSESSNEQFF.

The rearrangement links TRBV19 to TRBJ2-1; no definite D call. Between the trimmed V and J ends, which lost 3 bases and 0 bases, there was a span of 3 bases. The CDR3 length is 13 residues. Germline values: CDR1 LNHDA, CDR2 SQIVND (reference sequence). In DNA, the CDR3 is TGTGCCAGTAGTATTGGCTCCTACAATGAGCAGTTCTTC. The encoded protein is CASSIGSYNEQFF.

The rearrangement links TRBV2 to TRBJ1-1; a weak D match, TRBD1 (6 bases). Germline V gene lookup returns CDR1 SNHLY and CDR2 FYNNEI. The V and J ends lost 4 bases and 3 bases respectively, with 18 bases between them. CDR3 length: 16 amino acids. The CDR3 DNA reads TGTGCCAGCAGTGTAAGATGGAATGGGGGCGACACTGAAGCTTTCTTT. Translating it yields CASSVRWNGGDTEAFF.

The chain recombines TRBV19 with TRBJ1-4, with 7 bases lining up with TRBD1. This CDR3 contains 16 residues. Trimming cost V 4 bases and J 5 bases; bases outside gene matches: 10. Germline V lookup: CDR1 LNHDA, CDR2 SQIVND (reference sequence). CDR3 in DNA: TGTGCCAGTAGTACTGGGACAGCTCCTACCAATGAAAAACTGTTTTTT. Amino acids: CASSTGTAPTNEKLFF.

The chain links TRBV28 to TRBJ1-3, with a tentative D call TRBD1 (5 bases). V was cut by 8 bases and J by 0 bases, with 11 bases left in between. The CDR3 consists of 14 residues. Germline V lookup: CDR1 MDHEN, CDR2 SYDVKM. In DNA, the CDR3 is TGTGCCAGCGGACACCCGAGCTCTGGAAACACCATATATTTT. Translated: CASGHPSSGNTIYF.

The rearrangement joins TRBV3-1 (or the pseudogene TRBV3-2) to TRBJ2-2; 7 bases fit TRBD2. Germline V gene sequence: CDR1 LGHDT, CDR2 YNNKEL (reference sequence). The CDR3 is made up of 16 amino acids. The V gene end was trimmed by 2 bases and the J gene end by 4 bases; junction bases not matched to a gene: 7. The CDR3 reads CASSQRSGRGTGELFF. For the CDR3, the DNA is TGTGCCAGCAGCCAAAGGTCTGGGAGGGGCACCGGGGAGCTGTTTTTT.

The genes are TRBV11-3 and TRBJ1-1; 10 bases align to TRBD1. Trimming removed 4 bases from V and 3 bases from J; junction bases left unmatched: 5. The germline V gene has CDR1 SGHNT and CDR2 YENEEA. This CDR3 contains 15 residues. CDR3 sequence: CASSSGQGRDTEAFF. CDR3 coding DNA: TGTGCCAGCAGCTCGGGACAGGGGAGGGACACTGAAGCTTTCTTT.